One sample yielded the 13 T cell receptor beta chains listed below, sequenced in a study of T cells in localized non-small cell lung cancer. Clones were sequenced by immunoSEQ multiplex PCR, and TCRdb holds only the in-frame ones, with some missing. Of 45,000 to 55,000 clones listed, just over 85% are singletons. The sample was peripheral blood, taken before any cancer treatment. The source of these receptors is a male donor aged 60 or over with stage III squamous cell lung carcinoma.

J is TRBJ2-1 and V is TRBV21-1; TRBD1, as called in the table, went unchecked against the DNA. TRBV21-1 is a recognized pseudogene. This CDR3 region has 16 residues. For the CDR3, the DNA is TGTGCCAGCAGCGACATACAGCCGGCCGCTCGATCTGGGCAGTTCTTC. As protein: CASSDIQPAARSGQFF.

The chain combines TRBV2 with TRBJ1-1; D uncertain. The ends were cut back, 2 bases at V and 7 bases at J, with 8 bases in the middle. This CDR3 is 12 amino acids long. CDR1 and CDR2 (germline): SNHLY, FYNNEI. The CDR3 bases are TGTGCCAGCAGTGAAACTTATGGTGAAGCTTTCTTT. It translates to CASSETYGEAFF.

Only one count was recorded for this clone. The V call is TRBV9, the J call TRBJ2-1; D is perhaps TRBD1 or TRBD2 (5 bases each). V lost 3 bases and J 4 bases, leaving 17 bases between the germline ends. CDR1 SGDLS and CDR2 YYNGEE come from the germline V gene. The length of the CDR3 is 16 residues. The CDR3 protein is CASSARPGTDYNEQFF. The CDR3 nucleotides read TGTGCCAGCAGCGCCCGGCCAGGGACGGATTACAATGAGCAGTTCTTC.

The CDR3 region is CAGPPGQSSSYEQYF. The CDR3 nucleotides read TGTGCCGGACCCCCAGGACAATCCTCCTCCTACGAGCAGTACTTC. The chain uses TRBV19 and TRBJ2-7, with D possibly TRBD1 on 5 matching bases. CDR1 and CDR2 from the germline V gene are LNHDA and SQIVND (reference sequence). CDR3 length equals 15 residues. V lost 11 bases to trimming and J lost 0 bases, with 20 bases between them.

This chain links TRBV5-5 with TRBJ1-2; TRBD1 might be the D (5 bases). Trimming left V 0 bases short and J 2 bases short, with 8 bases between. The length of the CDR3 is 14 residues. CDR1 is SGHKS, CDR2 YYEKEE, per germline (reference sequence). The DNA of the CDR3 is TGTGCCAGCAGCTTGGGACAGTCAAACTATGGCTACACCTTC. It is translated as CASSLGQSNYGYTF.

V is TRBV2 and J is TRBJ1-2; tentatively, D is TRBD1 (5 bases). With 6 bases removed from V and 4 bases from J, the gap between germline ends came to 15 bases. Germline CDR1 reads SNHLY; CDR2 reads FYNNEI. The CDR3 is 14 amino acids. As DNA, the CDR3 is TGTGCCAGCAGCCCCGAGAGGGGACGCTATGGCTACACCTTC. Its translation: CASSPERGRYGYTF.

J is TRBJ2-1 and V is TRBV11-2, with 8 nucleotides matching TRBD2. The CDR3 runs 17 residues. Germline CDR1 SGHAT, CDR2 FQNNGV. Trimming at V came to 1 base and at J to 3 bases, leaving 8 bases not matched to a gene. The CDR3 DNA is TGTGCCAGCAGCTTAGTGTCTAGCGGGCCGATCTACAATGAGCAGTTCTTC. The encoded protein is CASSLVSSGPIYNEQFF. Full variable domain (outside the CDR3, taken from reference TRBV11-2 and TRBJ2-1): EAGVAQSPRYKIIEKRQSVAFWCNPISGHATLYWYQQILGQGPKLLIQFQNNGVVDDSQLPKDRFSAERLKGVDSTLKIQPAKLEDSAVYLCASSLVSSGPIYNEQFFGPGTRLTVL.

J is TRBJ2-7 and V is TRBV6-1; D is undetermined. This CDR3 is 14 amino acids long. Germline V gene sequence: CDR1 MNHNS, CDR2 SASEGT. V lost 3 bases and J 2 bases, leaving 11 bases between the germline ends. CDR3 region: CASSETGFTYEQYF. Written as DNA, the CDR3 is TGTGCCAGCAGTGAGACGGGTTTTACCTACGAGCAGTACTTC.

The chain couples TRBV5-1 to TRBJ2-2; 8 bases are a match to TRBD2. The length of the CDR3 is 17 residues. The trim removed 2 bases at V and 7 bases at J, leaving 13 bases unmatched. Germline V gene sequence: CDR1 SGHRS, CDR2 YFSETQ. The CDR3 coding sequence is TGCGCCAGCAGCTTAACGGCGGCGGGGGGACTTGGCGGGGAGCTGTTTTTT. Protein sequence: CASSLTAAGGLGGELFF.

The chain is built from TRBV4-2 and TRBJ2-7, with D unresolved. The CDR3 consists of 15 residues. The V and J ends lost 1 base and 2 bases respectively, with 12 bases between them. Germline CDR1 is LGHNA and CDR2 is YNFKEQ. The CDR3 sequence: CASSQGGSRAYEQYF. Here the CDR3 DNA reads TGTGCCAGCAGCCAAGGAGGTAGCCGAGCCTACGAGCAGTACTTC.

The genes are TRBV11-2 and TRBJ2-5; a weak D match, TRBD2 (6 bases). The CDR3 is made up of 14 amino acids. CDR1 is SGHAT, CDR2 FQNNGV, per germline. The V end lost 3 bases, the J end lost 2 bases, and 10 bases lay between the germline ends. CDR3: CASSFGGVQETQYF. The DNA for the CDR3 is TGTGCCAGCAGCTTCGGGGGAGTACAAGAGACCCAGTACTTC.

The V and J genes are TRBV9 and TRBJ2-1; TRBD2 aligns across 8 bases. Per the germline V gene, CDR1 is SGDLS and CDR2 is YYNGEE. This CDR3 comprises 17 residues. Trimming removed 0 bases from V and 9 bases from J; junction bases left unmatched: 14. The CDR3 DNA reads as TGTGCCAGCAGCGTAGTGTTTGGTGGCGGGGGGACCGCTGAGCAGTTCTTC. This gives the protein CASSVVFGGGGTAEQFF.

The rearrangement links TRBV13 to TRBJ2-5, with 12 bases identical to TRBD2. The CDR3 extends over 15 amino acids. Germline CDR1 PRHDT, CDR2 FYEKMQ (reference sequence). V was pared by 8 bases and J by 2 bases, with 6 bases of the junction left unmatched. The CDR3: CASGKTSGGQETQYF. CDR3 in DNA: TGTGCCAGCGGGAAGACTAGCGGGGGACAAGAGACCCAGTACTTC.